The 27 T cell receptor beta chains reported below all come from one sample, sequenced in a study of molecular identifiers for immune sequencing clone quantification. One entry per CDR3 protein results from TCRdb running MiXCR on the PCR reads. In the table there are 60,000 to 70,000 distinct CDR3 sequences, less than 20% of which are singletons. The sample consisted of naive CD8+ T cells from blood, with Jurkat cell RNA spiked in. Subset denoted: FACS-sorted CD8+CD4-CCR7+CD45RA+ naive T cells. These receptors all stem from a human donor in good health. Some libraries in this study had Jurkat cell RNA spiked in.

This clonotype was counted at least ten times. The V call is TRBV25-1, the J call TRBJ2-1; 7 nucleotides line up with TRBD1. The junction had 29 bases not matched to a gene; V was cut back by 8 bases and J by 13 bases. The CDR3 contains 18 residues. The V gene's germline CDR1 is MGHDK and CDR2 SYGVNS. As DNA, the CDR3 is TGTGCCAGCTCCAGATCTTCTCTCGAAGACAGGGCATCCCGTAAACAGTTCTTC. The encoded protein is CASSRSSLEDRASRKQFF. The variable domain in full, completed from reference TRBV25-1 and TRBJ2-1, reads EADIYQTPRYLVIGTGKKITLECSQTMGHDKMYWYQQDPGMELHLIHYSYGVNSTEKGDLSSESTVSRIRTEHFPLTLESARPSHTSQYLCASSRSSLEDRASRKQFFGPGTRLTVL.

This clonotype has ten or more counts. This chain joins TRBV7-3 and TRBJ1-1; D ambiguous. The germline CDR1 and CDR2 sequences are SGHTA and FQGTGA. V was trimmed by 3 bases and J by 4 bases, leaving 12 bases between them. The CDR3 length is 14 residues. The CDR3 coding sequence is TGTGCCAGCAGCTTCCTCGAGGGTACCACTGAAGCTTTCTTT. It is translated as CASSFLEGTTEAFF. Based on the CDR3 plus reference TRBV7-3 and TRBJ1-1, the full variable domain is GAGVSQTPSNKVTEKGKYVELRCDPISGHTALYWYRQSLGQGPEFLIYFQGTGAADDSGLPNDRFFAVRPEGSVSTLKIQRTERGDSAVYLCASSFLEGTTEAFFGQGTRLTVV.

About this clonotype: A much larger clonotype is one base distant, so this may be a read error. The chain recombines TRBV5-1 with TRBJ2-1; D is ambiguous. The V end was cut by 7 bases, the J end by 6 bases, with 17 bases between. Looked up from germline, CDR1 is SGHRS and CDR2 is YFSETQ. The CDR3 consists of 14 residues. The CDR3 coding sequence is TGCGCCAGCGTTGTGGGCCTCCTAGGCAATGAGCAGTTCTTC. Translating gives CASVVGLLGNEQFF.

This clonotype was seen a handful of times. The gene calls are TRBV6-6 and TRBJ1-3; tentatively, D is TRBD1 (5 bases). Trimming pared 2 bases from V and 3 bases from J, leaving 14 bases between. Germline V lookup: CDR1 MNHNY, CDR2 SVGAGI (reference sequence). The CDR3 extends over 16 amino acids. The CDR3 loop is CASSYGREEDGNTIYF. The CDR3 DNA sequence: TGTGCCAGCAGTTACGGCAGGGAGGAAGATGGAAACACCATATATTTT.

A single count supports this clonotype. CDR3 in DNA: TGCGCCAGCAGCCCTCTAGGCGATTACGAGCAGTACTTC. Its translation is CASSPLGDYEQYF. This chain uses TRBV5-1 with TRBJ2-7; D gene unclear. V gave up 4 bases and J gave up 4 bases, with 12 bases separating them. Looked up from germline, CDR1 is SGHRS and CDR2 is YFSETQ. The CDR3 runs to 13 residues.

The sample holds many counts of this clonotype. CDR3 protein: CASSPEGTGEAFF. The CDR3 region has the DNA TGTGCCAGCAGCCCCGAGGGCACGGGTGAAGCTTTCTTT. The chain combines TRBV7-9 with TRBJ1-1; D is unclear. This CDR3 contains 13 residues. The germline V gene has CDR1 SEHNR and CDR2 FQNEAQ (reference sequence). The V gene lost 5 bases and the J gene lost 7 bases, with 14 bases spanning the gap. Using reference TRBV7-9 and TRBJ1-1 for the parts outside the CDR3, the full variable domain is DTGVSQNPRHKITKRGQNVTFRCDPISEHNRLYWYRQTLGQGPEFLTYFQNEAQLEKSRLLSDRFSAERPKGSFSTLEIQRTEQGDSAMYLCASSPEGTGEAFFGQGTRLTVV.

This chain uses TRBV28 with TRBJ1-5; a weak D match, TRBD1 (6 bases). Trimming pared 5 bases from V and 1 base from J, leaving 9 bases between. The CDR3 has 14 residues. The V gene's germline CDR1 is MDHEN and CDR2 SYDVKM. CDR3 residues: CASSRGQSNQPQHF. CDR3 coding DNA: TGTGCCAGCAGTCGGGGACAAAGCAATCAGCCCCAGCATTTT.

In this sample, this clonotype turned up many times. CDR3 region: CASSSRTTGVFFDQPQHF. CDR3 coding DNA: TGTGCCAGCAGTTCAAGAACGACAGGGGTTTTTTTCGATCAGCCCCAGCATTTT. The V call is TRBV28, the J call TRBJ1-5; 8 bases are shared with TRBD1. The CDR3 runs 18 residues. Germline CDR1 is MDHEN and CDR2 is SYDVKM. J lost 5 bases, V lost 4 bases, and 16 bases had no gene match.

This clonotype was recorded many times. This chain joins TRBV7-8 and TRBJ2-5; 7 bases fit TRBD2. V lost 6 bases to trimming and J lost 3 bases; unmatched junction nucleotides: 4. The length of the CDR3 is 13 residues. Germline assignment: CDR1 SGHVS and CDR2 FQNEAQ. Written as DNA, the CDR3 is TGTGCCAGCAGGTCGGGGGGAGAAGAGACCCAGTACTTC. It encodes CASRSGGEETQYF.

The V call is TRBV27, the J call TRBJ1-2; a weak D match, TRBD1 (5 bases). V shed 3 bases and J shed 6 bases, with 11 bases lying between them. The CDR3 is 13 residues long. Per germline, CDR1 MNHEY and CDR2 SMNVEV (reference sequence). The CDR3 protein is CASSLSGSDGYTF. Here the CDR3 DNA reads TGTGCCAGCAGTTTGTCAGGGAGCGATGGCTACACCTTC.

This clonotype was seen only a few times. It may be a read error: a sequence one base away is much more abundant. The rearrangement joins TRBV5-1 to TRBJ1-1; D unclear. Germline CDR1 and CDR2: SGHRS and YFSETQ. The CDR3 consists of 13 residues. The chain's CDR3 is CARSSIENTEAFF. In DNA form, the CDR3 reads TGCGCCCGCAGCTCCATTGAGAACACTGAAGCTTTCTTT.

The chain has TRBV13 and TRBJ2-6; TRBD2 aligns across 14 bases. V was clipped by 5 bases and J by 3 bases; unmatched bases: 6. The CDR3 contains 18 residues. CDR1 is PRHDT, CDR2 FYEKMQ, per germline (reference sequence). The chain's CDR3 is CASSRGTSGSIGANVLTF. The DNA for the CDR3 is TGTGCCAGCAGCCGCGGGACTAGCGGGAGTATTGGGGCCAACGTCCTGACTTTC.

This clonotype was observed many times. The chain links TRBV4-2 to TRBJ2-1, with 8 bases lining up with TRBD1. Trimming at V came to 0 bases and at J to 6 bases, leaving 4 bases not matched to a gene. CDR3 length: 15 amino acids. Germline loops: CDR1 LGHNA, CDR2 YNFKEQ. This CDR3 is CASSQDYTGGNEQFF. CDR3 DNA sequence: TGTGCCAGCAGCCAAGATTATACAGGGGGCAATGAGCAGTTCTTC.

This clonotype was observed at least ten times. J is TRBJ2-5 and V is TRBV6-1, with D perhaps assigned TRBD1 or TRBD2 (6 bases each). Germline CDR1 MNHNS, CDR2 SASEGT. V was shortened by 2 bases and J by 5 bases, with 21 bases between the two germline ends. The CDR3 length is 17 residues. This chain's CDR3 is CASSEYLASGARETQYF. In DNA form, the CDR3 reads TGTGCCAGCAGTGAATATTTAGCGTCGGGGGCTCGGGAGACCCAGTACTTC.

This clonotype has just a few counts. This chain joins TRBV29-1 and TRBJ2-7, with a tentative D call TRBD1 (5 bases). Trimming pared 6 bases from V and 0 bases from J, leaving 36 bases between. Per the germline V gene, CDR1 is SQVTM and CDR2 is ANQGSEA. The length of the CDR3 is 21 residues. The CDR3 DNA reads TGCAGCGTCATAACAGTGGTGAATGGGGCCAGTCTACTACCAGGCTCCTACGAGCAGTACTTC. Its protein product is CSVITVVNGASLLPGSYEQYF.

On this clonotype itself: This could be a read error, since a much larger clone is one nucleotide away. The chain recombines TRBV7-9 with TRBJ2-3, with a tentative D call TRBD2 (5 bases). The CDR3 covers 14 residues. Looked up from germline, CDR1 is SEHNR and CDR2 is FQNEAQ (reference sequence). The V gene lost 7 bases and the J gene lost 4 bases, with 15 bases spanning the gap. CDR3 bases: TGTGCCAGCATTGGCGGGCTTAGCGCAGATACGCAGTATTTT. Amino acids: CASIGGLSADTQYF.

This clonotype was detected once. A much larger clone sits a single nucleotide away, making a read error possible. The conserved closing phenylalanine or tryptophan is absent in this CDR3, likely reflecting a read error. The chain carries TRBV29-1 and TRBJ1-2; 7 bases agree with TRBD1. This CDR3 is built from 13 residues. The germline V gene encodes CDR1 SQVTM and CDR2 ANQGSEA. J was trimmed by 4 bases and V by 5 bases; bases with no gene match: 7. CDR3 DNA: TGCAGCGTTTTTGCAGGGGGAATCTATGGCTACACCCTC. Encoded protein: CSVFAGGIYGYTL.

This clonotype was seen at least ten times. The chain recombines TRBV6-2 or TRBV6-3 with TRBJ2-7, with D unresolved. There are 12 residues in the CDR3. The germline V and J ends were trimmed by 2 bases and 3 bases, with 5 bases remaining between them. The V gene's germline CDR1 is MNHEY and CDR2 SVGEGT. The CDR3 DNA follows: TGTGCCAGCAGTTACAGGATCTACGAGCAGTACTTC. Its translation: CASSYRIYEQYF.

About this clonotype: This may be a read error, as it is one base from a much larger clone. The J gene is TRBJ2-7, the V gene TRBV20-1, with unresolved D. In germline, CDR1 is DFQATT, CDR2 SNEGSKA (reference sequence). The CDR3 is made up of 12 amino acids. V was shortened by 5 bases and J by 3 bases, with 11 bases between the two germline ends. CDR3 nucleotides: TGCAGTGCTGACGAAGACCACTACGAGCAGTACTTC. This translates into CSADEDHYEQYF.

This clonotype came up many times. The rearrangement links TRBV4-1 to TRBJ1-4, with D unresolved. The CDR3 is 13 amino acids. V was cut by 3 bases and J by 7 bases, with 9 bases left in between. Germline V lookup: CDR1 MGHRA, CDR2 YSYEKL. CDR3 DNA: TGCGCCAGCAGCCACATGAGGTCTGAAAAACTGTTTTTT. This codes for CASSHMRSEKLFF.

This clonotype was detected only a few times. The V call is TRBV19, the J call TRBJ2-7; D might be TRBD2 (6 bases). Germline CDR1 and CDR2: LNHDA and SQIVND (reference sequence). The V end was cut by 3 bases, the J end by 2 bases, with 11 bases between. This CDR3 contains 14 residues. The CDR3 sequence: CASSIVGGTYEQYF. Written as DNA, the CDR3 is TGTGCCAGTAGTATCGTGGGAGGCACCTACGAGCAGTACTTC.

This clonotype has ten or more counts. This chain joins TRBV4-3 and TRBJ2-7, with TRBD2 matching 8 bases. Germline V gene lookup returns CDR1 LGHNA and CDR2 YSLEER. Unmatched junction bases numbered 10, after V lost 0 bases and J lost 6 bases. The CDR3 contains 16 residues. The CDR3 DNA follows: TGCGCCAGCAGCCAAGATTTTAGGACTAGCTTTAGCGAGCAGTACTTC. Amino acids: CASSQDFRTSFSEQYF.

This clonotype was picked up many times. The chain uses TRBV18 and TRBJ1-4; 8 nucleotides match TRBD1. Germline V gives CDR1 KGHSH, CDR2 LQKENI. V shed 3 bases, J shed 6 bases, and the junction held 6 bases outside the gene matches. The CDR3 loop spans 15 amino acids. This chain's CDR3 is CASSPLDRVDEKLFF. The CDR3 nucleotides read TGTGCCAGCTCACCCTTGGACAGGGTCGATGAAAAACTGTTTTTT.

This sequence joins TRBV4-2 and TRBJ2-7; unclear D gene. Trimming removed 4 bases at V and 7 bases at J, with 11 bases between. CDR3 length: 12 residues. Germline values: CDR1 LGHNA, CDR2 YNFKEQ. CDR3 sequence reads: CASSRVTSEQYF. The CDR3 DNA is TGTGCCAGCAGCCGAGTGACCTCTGAGCAGTACTTC.

This clonotype appeared many times. This rearrangement joins TRBV7-2 to TRBJ2-1; perhaps TRBD2 as D (7 bases). Germline V gives CDR1 SGHTA, CDR2 FQGNSA. Trimming pared 2 bases from V and 6 bases from J, leaving 20 bases between. The CDR3 has 17 residues. This CDR3 reads CASSLYIGGGGGNEQFF. Here the CDR3 DNA reads TGTGCCAGCAGCTTATATATTGGGGGGGGAGGGGGCAATGAGCAGTTCTTC.

This clonotype was seen repeatedly, ten times or more. The chain recombines TRBV4-1 with TRBJ2-3; 8 bases align to TRBD2. V was pared by 8 bases and J by 2 bases, with 9 bases of the junction left unmatched. Per the germline V gene, CDR1 is MGHRA and CDR2 is YSYEKL. This CDR3 comprises 15 residues. CDR3 DNA sequence: TGCGCCAGCGGCAGCACTAGCGGTCACACAGATACGCAGTATTTT. Translation gives CASGSTSGHTDTQYF.

With respect to this clonotype: A much larger clone differs from this one at a single base, so this may be a read error. The CDR3 coding sequence is TGTGCCAGAAGCGGGGGACAGGGGGCGAACACTGAAGCTTCCTTT. Amino acid sequence: CARSGGQGANTEASF. The chain joins TRBV5-3 to TRBJ1-1; 12 bases map to TRBD1. TRBV5-3 is filed as an ORF, its function uncertain. The CDR3 sequence is 15 residues long.